The next 18 T cell receptor beta chains were all read from a single sample in a study of T-cell reconstitution after alpha-beta-depleted transplantation in children. It was with unique molecular identifiers that the TCRbeta library was prepared. TCRdb re-called the PCR reads with MiXCR, one entry per CDR3 protein. The table lists a few hundred thousand distinct CDR3 sequences, approximately 30% of them singletons, with under 45% in the top ten. Source: PBMCs, taken before TCRalphabeta/CD19-depleted stem cell transplant. These receptors originate from a boy in the first two years of life with Wiskott-Aldrich syndrome, due to receive a stem cell transplant.

This chain connects TRBV5-5 to TRBJ2-1, with D possibly matching TRBD1 (6 bases). The CDR3 has 16 amino acids. Germline V gene sequence: CDR1 SGHKS, CDR2 YYEKEE (reference sequence). The germline V and J ends were trimmed by 2 bases and 4 bases, with 16 bases remaining between them. CDR3 loop: CASSLRDTARYNEQFF. The CDR3 DNA sequence: TGTGCCAGCAGCTTACGGGACACCGCTCGGTACAATGAGCAGTTCTTC.

This clonotype was counted between two and nine times. V and J are TRBV29-1 and TRBJ2-1, with D uncertain. V lost 5 bases and J lost 4, with 3 bases in between. Germline CDR1 is SQVTM and CDR2 is ANQGSEA. This CDR3 region has 10 residues. CDR3 sequence reads: CSVRYNEQFF. In DNA form, the CDR3 reads TGCAGCGTTCGATACAATGAGCAGTTCTTC.

The chain uses TRBV28 and TRBJ2-1; D ambiguous. The CDR3 runs 14 residues. Germline CDR1 and CDR2: MDHEN and SYDVKM. The V and J ends lost 7 bases and 1 base respectively, with 11 bases between them. The CDR3 region is CASTPGGSYNEQFF. The CDR3 nucleotides are TGTGCCAGCACCCCTGGTGGATCCTACAATGAGCAGTTCTTC.

The chain employs TRBV15 and TRBJ2-1; D not certain. The CDR3 runs to 16 residues. V lost 1 base to trimming and J lost 0 bases, with 10 bases between them. CDR1 and CDR2 from the germline V gene are LNHNV and YYDKDF (reference sequence). The CDR3 spells CATSRAGVSSYNEQFF. CDR3 nucleotides: TGTGCCACCAGCAGAGCTGGTGTCAGCTCCTACAATGAGCAGTTCTTC.

The rearrangement links TRBV5-1 to TRBJ2-7; 14 positions agree with TRBD2. The V gene's germline CDR1 is SGHRS and CDR2 YFSETQ. Trimming cost V 4 bases and J 2 bases; bases outside gene matches: 8. This CDR3 is 17 amino acids long. CDR3 region: CASSPGTSGRQPYEQYF. DNA of the CDR3: TGCGCCAGCAGCCCAGGGACTAGCGGGAGACAGCCCTACGAGCAGTACTTC.

The V and J genes are TRBV7-2 and TRBJ1-1; D unresolved. The germline V gene has CDR1 SGHTA and CDR2 FQGNSA. The CDR3 extends over 14 amino acids. Trimming took off 2 bases at V and 4 bases at J, with 11 bases between the two ends. The chain's CDR3 is CASSLYWVSTEAFF. The DNA of the CDR3 is TGTGCCAGCAGCTTATACTGGGTCAGCACTGAAGCTTTCTTT.

CDR3 sequence reads: CAWSSTGESYTF. As DNA, the CDR3 is TGTGCCTGGAGTTCAACAGGGGAGAGCTACACCTTC. The chain links TRBV30 to TRBJ1-2, with 7 bases that match TRBD1. This CDR3 contains 12 residues. In germline, CDR1 is GTSNPN, CDR2 SVGIG (reference sequence). The trim removed 2 bases at V and 9 bases at J, leaving 6 bases unmatched.

This clonotype was observed a few times. The rearrangement joins TRBV25-1 to TRBJ2-3; D perhaps matches TRBD1 (5 bases). The CDR3 runs to 18 residues. Germline CDR1 MGHDK, CDR2 SYGVNS. V was cut by 5 bases and J by 4 bases, with 25 bases left in between. In nucleotides, the CDR3 is TGTGCCAGCAGTCCGAAGGGTCAGCAGGGCGGTAAGCCAGATACGCAGTATTTT. It codes for CASSPKGQQGGKPDTQYF. The full variable domain, with the rest looked up from reference TRBV25-1 and TRBJ2-3, is EADIYQTPRYLVIGTGKKITLECSQTMGHDKMYWYQQDPGMELHLIHYSYGVNSTEKGDLSSESTVSRIRTEHFPLTLESARPSHTSQYLCASSPKGQQGGKPDTQYFGPGTRLTVL.

In this sample, this clonotype turned up a few times. The V gene is TRBV4-2, the J gene TRBJ1-2; D is unclear. Germline values: CDR1 LGHNA, CDR2 YNFKEQ. The CDR3 has 11 residues. Trimming took off 6 bases at V and 7 bases at J, with 9 bases between the two ends. The DNA for the CDR3 is TGTGCCAGCAGTAACGTGGCTGGCTACACCTTC. It is translated as CASSNVAGYTF.

This chain connects TRBV12-3 or TRBV12-4 to TRBJ2-7; D is perhaps TRBD2 (5 bases). The V end lost 5 bases, the J end lost 3 bases, and 23 bases lay between the germline ends. CDR3 size: 17 residues. The CDR3: CASSPSVIWAGGYEQYF. CDR3 DNA sequence: TGTGCCAGCAGTCCCAGTGTCATCTGGGCGGGCGGCTACGAGCAGTACTTC.

The chain uses TRBV20-1 and TRBJ2-5; 7 bases are shared with TRBD1. Trimming cost V 4 bases and J 0 bases; bases outside gene matches: 5. The germline gives CDR1 DFQATT, CDR2 SNEGSKA (reference sequence). The CDR3 extends over 14 amino acids. The CDR3 coding sequence is TGCAGTGCTACAGGGGGATCGTACCAAGAGACCCAGTACTTC. Protein product: CSATGGSYQETQYF.

This CDR3 is CASSLATGIKNYGYTF. The CDR3 DNA is TGCGCCAGCAGCTTGGCGACAGGAATTAAAAACTATGGCTACACCTTC. The rearrangement joins TRBV5-1 to TRBJ1-2; a weak D match, TRBD1 (6 bases). Trimming took 0 bases from V and 2 from J, leaving 14 bases between them. This CDR3 has 16 residues. CDR1 and CDR2 from the germline V gene are SGHRS and YFSETQ.

There are many counts of this clonotype. The chain employs TRBV7-8 and TRBJ2-2, with 10 bases matching TRBD1. Trimming removed 5 bases from V and 4 bases from J; junction bases left unmatched: 4. Germline V gives CDR1 SGHVS, CDR2 FQNEAQ. The CDR3 contains 15 residues. The DNA of the CDR3 is TGTGCCAGCAGCCCAGGACAGGGGGTCACCGGGGAGCTGTTTTTT. It codes for CASSPGQGVTGELFF.

This clonotype came up a few times. V and J are TRBV12-3 or TRBV12-4 and TRBJ2-1; D is unresolved. Trimming stripped 5 bases from V and 2 bases from J, with 13 bases between. The CDR3 contains 15 residues. The CDR3 bases are TGTGCCAGCAGTAAGGTTGGGCGCCCCTACAATGAGCAGTTCTTC. Translation: CASSKVGRPYNEQFF.

CDR3 coding DNA: TGTGCCAGCAGGAGACAGGTTGACACCGGGGAGCTGTTTTTT. Translating gives CASRRQVDTGELFF. The J gene is TRBJ2-2, the V gene TRBV12-3 or TRBV12-4; a weak D match, TRBD1 (6 bases). V lost 6 bases and J 3 bases, leaving 11 bases between the germline ends. The length of the CDR3 is 14 residues.

Here the CDR3 reads CSATSGGYNEQFF. The CDR3 bases are TGCAGTGCTACTAGCGGGGGATACAATGAGCAGTTCTTC. The J gene is TRBJ2-1, the V gene TRBV20-1; 10 bases are shared with TRBD2. Losses at the gene ends were 4 bases for V and 4 bases for J; bases not matched to a gene: 1. CDR3 length: 13 amino acids. Germline CDR1 DFQATT, CDR2 SNEGSKA (reference sequence).

This clonotype was counted a few times. The CDR3 loop reads CASSLETGGNEQFF. The CDR3 DNA sequence: TGCGCCAGCAGCTTGGAGACGGGAGGGAATGAGCAGTTCTTC. The gene calls are TRBV5-1 and TRBJ2-1, with 8 bases that match TRBD2. The CDR3 runs to 14 residues. V shed 0 bases and J 7 bases; nucleotides not matched to a gene: 3. Germline-derived CDR1 and CDR2 are SGHRS and YFSETQ. Full variable domain (missing parts from reference TRBV5-1 and TRBJ2-1): KAGVTQTPRYLIKTRGQQVTLSCSPISGHRSVSWYQQTPGQGLQFLFEYFSETQRNKGNFPGRFSGRQFSNSRSEMNVSTLELGDSALYLCASSLETGGNEQFFGPGTRLTVL.

This chain connects TRBV7-9 to TRBJ1-1; D is possibly TRBD1 (6 bases). Germline V lookup: CDR1 SEHNR, CDR2 FQNEAQ (reference sequence). There are 15 residues in the CDR3. Trimming left V 2 bases short and J 5 bases short, with 15 bases between. CDR3 sequence (DNA): TGTGCCAGCAGCTTATTACAGGGACGGTTGACTGAAGCTTTCTTT. Translated: CASSLLQGRLTEAFF.